This T cell receptor (beta chain) was recorded in a study of T cell responses to AZD1222 COVID-19 vaccine. Study summary: Researchers grouped second doses given at about 4 or about 12 weeks into one pool.

Produced via immunoSEQ multiplex PCR; TCRdb's table is partial and in-frame only. Of about 83,000 clones listed, roughly 83% were seen once; the top ten hold 8.5% to 9%. Of note for this clone: Antigen unknown.

General study findings and limits: White British ancestry dominated among donors, who included more females, and clonal diversity was possibly underestimated.

Material: peripheral blood, obtained on day 0 of AZD1222 vaccination. The source of this sequence is an adult in good health.

The CDR3 here is CSASETRQAGRAEAFF. The CDR3 bases are TGCAGTGCTAGTGAGACCCGACAGGCGGGAAGGGCTGAAGCTTTCTTT. The gene calls are TRBV20-1 and TRBJ1-1; the D gene is possibly TRBD1 (6 bases). The CDR3 totals 16 residues. The germline V gene has CDR1 DFQATT and CDR2 SNEGSKA (reference sequence). The germline V and J ends were trimmed by 3 bases and 6 bases, with 23 bases remaining between them.